These 32 T cell receptor beta chains originate from one sample sequenced in a study of shared clonotypes between healthy human individuals. Assay: immunoSEQ multiplex PCR; the TCRdb copy retains only in-frame clones and omits some. The top ten hold about 0.39% of the sample, which has approximately 2.5 million clones, approximately 94% seen once. Sequencing input: naive CD4+ T cells from PBMCs. Subset noted: CD45RA+ positively selected. Receptor source: a young man in good health. Some clones in this sample may be carry-over from other donors' samples.

J is TRBJ2-2 and V is TRBV2; 7 bases are a match to TRBD2. V lost 8 bases, J lost 4 bases, and 7 bases stayed unmatched. Germline V gene data show CDR1 as SNHLY and CDR2 as FYNNEI. The CDR3 length is 14 residues. The CDR3 DNA follows: TGTGCCAGCGTCGGGAGGCGGGGCACCGGGGAGCTGTTTTTT. It translates to CASVGRRGTGELFF. Based on the CDR3 plus reference TRBV2 and TRBJ2-2, the full variable domain is EPEVTQTPSHQVTQMGQEVILRCVPISNHLYFYWYRQILGQKVEFLVSFYNNEISEKSEIFDDQFSVERPDGSNFTLKIRSTKLEDSAMYFCASVGRRGTGELFFGEGSRLTVL.

This clone was recorded only once. The rearrangement uses TRBV5-6 and TRBJ2-7; 10 bases align to TRBD1. Germline assignment: CDR1 SGHDT and CDR2 YYEEEE. The CDR3 runs 17 residues. The junction had 13 bases not matched to a gene; V was cut back by 3 bases and J by 4 bases. The CDR3 spells CASSYLGGTGEIYEQYF. CDR3 coding DNA: TGTGCCAGCAGCTATTTAGGCGGGACAGGGGAAATATACGAGCAGTACTTC. The variable domain in full, completed from reference TRBV5-6 and TRBJ2-7, reads DAGVTQSPTHLIKTRGQQVTLRCSPKSGHDTVSWYQQALGQGPQFIFQYYEEEERQRGNFPDRFSGHQFPNYSSELNVNALLLGDSALYLCASSYLGGTGEIYEQYFGPGTRLTVT.

V and J are TRBV7-2 and TRBJ2-7, with D possibly matching TRBD2 (5 bases). Germline V gene data show CDR1 as SGHTA and CDR2 as FQGNSA. Trimming stripped 4 bases from V and 8 bases from J, with 12 bases between. The CDR3 spans 12 residues. CDR3 nucleotides: TGTGCCAGCAGCTGGGAGACCCGGCAGCAGTACTTC. Its translation: CASSWETRQQYF. The full variable domain, its missing parts supplied by reference TRBV7-2 and TRBJ2-7, is GAGVSQSPSNKVTEKGKDVELRCDPISGHTALYWYRQSLGQGLEFLIYFQGNSAPDKSGLPSDRFSAERTGGSVSTLTIQRTQQEDSAVYLCASSWETRQQYFGPGTRLTVT.

The count of this clone is one. V gene TRBV5-1 combines with J gene TRBJ2-5; TRBD2 matches at 13 bases. The V gene's germline CDR1 is SGHRS and CDR2 YFSETQ. Losses at the gene ends were 3 bases for V and 4 bases for J; bases not matched to a gene: 9. This CDR3 contains 17 residues. The CDR3 sequence: CASSSGLAGLEVETQYF. Written as DNA, the CDR3 is TGCGCCAGCAGCTCGGGACTAGCGGGGCTCGAGGTAGAGACCCAGTACTTC.

The V gene is TRBV5-4, the J gene TRBJ1-2; TRBD1 matches 12 bases. The CDR3 has 17 residues. The trim removed 3 bases at V and 8 bases at J, leaving 14 bases unmatched. Germline CDR1 is SGHNT and CDR2 is YYREEE (reference sequence). This chain's CDR3 is CASSSPNPGTGGAGYTF. CDR3 sequence (DNA): TGTGCCAGCAGCTCGCCGAACCCTGGGACAGGGGGCGCCGGCTACACCTTC.

This clone was seen once. The chain has TRBV30 and TRBJ2-2, with D possibly called TRBD1 or TRBD2 (5 bases each). CDR3 size: 15 residues. The germline V gene has CDR1 GTSNPN and CDR2 SVGIG (reference sequence). V lost 2 bases to trimming and J lost 7 bases, with 17 bases between them. CDR3 protein: CAWSPSAGRVGELFF. The CDR3 nucleotides are TGTGCCTGGAGTCCGTCCGCAGGGCGGGTCGGGGAGCTGTTTTTT.

This clone was counted a single time. The chain joins TRBV5-4 to TRBJ1-1; a possible D gene is TRBD1 (6 bases). V gave up 4 bases and J gave up 1 base, with 17 bases separating them. CDR3 length equals 16 residues. Germline V gene lookup returns CDR1 SGHNT and CDR2 YYREEE (reference sequence). The CDR3 loop reads CASSTKRGGPNTEAFF. The CDR3 nucleotides are TGTGCCAGCAGCACAAAAAGGGGGGGACCGAACACTGAAGCTTTCTTT.

A remark on this clone: Other DNA sequences in the same sample also yield this CDR3. This chain connects TRBV6-5 to TRBJ2-1, with D unclear. Trimming removed 2 bases at V and 4 bases at J, with 6 bases between. Germline CDR1 and CDR2: MNHEY and SVGAGI. This CDR3 is built from 13 residues. The CDR3: CASSYDGYNEQFF. CDR3 DNA sequence: TGTGCCAGCAGTTACGACGGATACAATGAGCAGTTCTTC.

V gene TRBV14 combines with J gene TRBJ2-7; D is ambiguous. This CDR3 contains 17 residues. V was shortened by 4 bases and J by 3 bases, with 22 bases between the two germline ends. Germline V gives CDR1 SGHDN, CDR2 FVKESK. The CDR3 region is CASSRISRNFAGYEQYF. The CDR3 coding sequence is TGTGCCAGCAGCCGAATCAGTCGGAACTTTGCCGGCTACGAGCAGTACTTC.

In this sample, this clone turned up once. This sequence joins TRBV6-1 and TRBJ1-4; D is undetermined. V was clipped by 6 bases and J by 8 bases, with 13 bases between them. Germline V gene data show CDR1 as MNHNS and CDR2 as SASEGT. The length of the CDR3 is 13 residues. This chain's CDR3 is CASSGSVGEKLFF. The DNA of the CDR3 is TGTGCCAGCAGCGGGTCGGTGGGGGAAAAACTGTTTTTT.

The genes are TRBV13 and TRBJ2-7, with D perhaps being TRBD1 or TRBD2 (5 bases each). V was shortened by 2 bases and J by 4 bases, with 21 bases between the two germline ends. Germline CDR1 reads PRHDT; CDR2 reads FYEKMQ (reference sequence). The CDR3 runs to 17 residues. CDR3 in DNA: TGTGCCAGCAGCTTACGCTCCTCGGGACGGGGAGCATACGAGCAGTACTTC. This encodes CASSLRSSGRGAYEQYF.

The chain combines TRBV11-3 with TRBJ2-3; no clear D. The CDR3 length is 13 residues. Germline assignment: CDR1 SGHNT and CDR2 YENEEA. V lost 4 bases and J lost 4, with 9 bases in between. For the CDR3, the DNA is TGTGCCAGCAGCTCCCGACTTGCAGATACGCAGTATTTT. Its protein is CASSSRLADTQYF.

This clone was seen more than once but under ten times. Additional DNA sequences in this sample encode the identical CDR3. The chain has TRBV20-1 and TRBJ1-1; TRBD1 matches 8 bases. J lost 8 bases, V lost 6 bases, and 5 bases had no gene match. This CDR3 region has 11 residues. The germline V gene has CDR1 DFQATT and CDR2 SNEGSKA (reference sequence). CDR3 sequence: CSATRTGEAFF. The CDR3 coding sequence is TGCAGTGCCACAAGGACAGGGGAAGCTTTCTTT.

The chain couples TRBV10-3 to TRBJ2-2, with D possibly matching TRBD1 (6 bases). This CDR3 has 12 residues. The germline V gene encodes CDR1 ENHRY and CDR2 SYGVKD. CDR3 nucleotides: TGTGCTGGGACACCAAACACCGGGGAGCTGTTTTTT. This sequence encodes CAGTPNTGELFF.

The V call is TRBV30, the J call TRBJ2-5; no reliable D call. The CDR3 runs to 13 residues. From germline, CDR1 is GTSNPN and CDR2 SVGIG (reference sequence). The ends were cut back, 1 base at V and 1 base at J, with 7 bases in the middle. The CDR3 protein is CAWSAQPQETQYF. CDR3 coding DNA: TGTGCCTGGAGTGCCCAACCCCAAGAGACCCAGTACTTC.

Points on this clone: This sample includes further DNA sequences coding for the same CDR3. This rearrangement joins TRBV5-1 to TRBJ2-1, with 10 positions matching TRBD2. Per the germline V gene, CDR1 is SGHRS and CDR2 is YFSETQ. The trim removed 2 bases at V and 3 bases at J, leaving 2 bases unmatched. The CDR3 contains 15 residues. The CDR3 nucleotides read TGCGCCAGCAGCTTAATAGCGGGAGGCTACAATGAGCAGTTCTTC. Protein: CASSLIAGGYNEQFF.

The chain carries TRBV19 and TRBJ2-5, with D unresolved. Per the germline V gene, CDR1 is LNHDA and CDR2 is SQIVND (reference sequence). This CDR3 has 11 residues. V was clipped by 2 bases and J by 9 bases, with 7 bases between them. The CDR3 nucleotides are TGTGCCAGTAGTATATCTGGGGCCCAGTACTTC. It translates to CASSISGAQYF.

The chain carries TRBV9 and TRBJ2-1; 7 bases match TRBD2. Germline values: CDR1 SGDLS, CDR2 YYNGEE. J lost 6 bases, V lost 4 bases, and 16 bases had no gene match. There are 17 residues in the CDR3. As DNA, the CDR3 is TGTGCCAGCAGCCCGGTTATAGCGGGTGCCTCCCGCAATGAGCAGTTCTTC. The encoded protein is CASSPVIAGASRNEQFF. The whole variable domain, remainder taken from reference TRBV9 and TRBJ2-1, is DSGVTQTPKHLITATGQRVTLRCSPRSGDLSVYWYQQSLDQGLQFLIQYYNGEERAKGNILERFSAQQFPDLHSELNLSSLELGDSALYFCASSPVIAGASRNEQFFGPGTRLTVL.

The chain employs TRBV21-1 and TRBJ2-1; no DNA check was done on the table's D call, TRBD2. TRBV21-1 constitutes a pseudogene. The CDR3 extends over 14 amino acids. CDR3 sequence reads: CASRTSGSGNEQFF. CDR3 DNA sequence: TGTGCCAGCCGTACTAGCGGGAGTGGGAATGAGCAGTTCTTC.

As to this clone: Other DNA sequences from this sample encode an identical CDR3 as well. V and J are TRBV28 and TRBJ2-7; 8 positions agree with TRBD2. Per germline, CDR1 MDHEN and CDR2 SYDVKM. V shed 6 bases and J 0 bases; nucleotides not matched to a gene: 4. The CDR3 contains 14 residues. CDR3 DNA sequence: TGTGCCAGCAGGCCCGCGGGAGGCTCCTACGAGCAGTACTTC. Translated, it gives CASRPAGGSYEQYF. Full variable domain (missing parts from reference TRBV28 and TRBJ2-7): DVKVTQSSRYLVKRTGEKVFLECVQDMDHENMFWYRQDPGLGLRLIYFSYDVKMKEKGDIPEGYSVSREKKERFSLILESASTNQTSMYLCASRPAGGSYEQYFGPGTRLTVT.

The CDR3 DNA reads as TGTGCCAGCAGGCAGGCCGGTTCACCTGGAAACACCATATATTTT. Translation: CASRQAGSPGNTIYF. The rearrangement uses TRBV27 and TRBJ1-3, with no clear D. Trimming cost V 6 bases and J 2 bases, with 14 bases left between them. The CDR3 totals 15 residues. Germline CDR1 is MNHEY and CDR2 is SMNVEV (reference sequence).

The chain has TRBV5-1 and TRBJ2-2; TRBD2 might be the D (6 bases). The CDR3 totals 15 residues. V was cut by 1 base and J by 1 base, with 8 bases left in between. Germline values: CDR1 SGHRS, CDR2 YFSETQ. The CDR3 loop is CASSLPGENTGELFF. The CDR3 DNA reads as TGCGCCAGCAGCTTGCCGGGGGAGAACACCGGGGAGCTGTTTTTT.

This chain uses TRBV11-3 with TRBJ2-1, with 9 bases matching TRBD2. Germline lookup yields CDR1 SGHNT and CDR2 YENEEA. There are 13 residues in the CDR3. J was trimmed by 9 bases and V by 5 bases; bases with no gene match: 5. The DNA of the CDR3 is TGTGCCAGCAGCCGGACTAGCGTGGGTGAGCAGTTCTTC. Translation gives CASSRTSVGEQFF.

This clone was observed once. The rearrangement uses TRBV7-9 and TRBJ2-1; weak D call: TRBD1 (6 bases). Germline V lookup: CDR1 SEHNR, CDR2 FQNEAQ (reference sequence). This CDR3 has 14 residues. V was pared by 2 bases and J by 11 bases, with 16 bases between. Here the CDR3 reads CASSLSGTPAQQFF. CDR3 sequence (DNA): TGTGCCAGCAGCTTATCCGGGACACCGGCCCAGCAGTTCTTC.

As concerns this clone: This sample also contains other DNA sequences that code for the same CDR3. The V and J genes are TRBV5-1 and TRBJ1-1; D is possibly TRBD1 (5 bases). The CDR3 consists of 14 residues. CDR1 is SGHRS and CDR2 is YFSETQ in the germline V gene. Trimming shortened V by 0 bases and J by 5 bases, and 11 bases separated the two germline ends. CDR3 bases: TGCGCCAGCAGCTTGGGAGGGGCGGGTACTGAAGCTTTCTTT. Translating it yields CASSLGGAGTEAFF. Filled out from reference TRBV5-1 and TRBJ1-1, the complete variable domain reads KAGVTQTPRYLIKTRGQQVTLSCSPISGHRSVSWYQQTPGQGLQFLFEYFSETQRNKGNFPGRFSGRQFSNSRSEMNVSTLELGDSALYLCASSLGGAGTEAFFGQGTRLTVV.

The chain carries TRBV5-4 and TRBJ1-4, with TRBD1 as a possible D gene (5 bases). There are 16 residues in the CDR3. The V gene lost 4 bases and the J gene lost 7 bases, with 20 bases spanning the gap. In germline, CDR1 is SGHNT, CDR2 YYREEE (reference sequence). The chain's CDR3 is CASSPGPGDSGEKLFF. The CDR3 DNA sequence: TGTGCCAGCAGCCCTGGTCCGGGGGATAGCGGTGAAAAACTGTTTTTT.

The V gene is TRBV18, the J gene TRBJ2-1; TRBD2 aligns across 12 bases. The CDR3 runs to 17 residues. Germline V gene data show CDR1 as KGHSH and CDR2 as LQKENI. J gave up 7 bases and V 2 bases, and 9 bases lay outside the gene matches. CDR3 sequence (DNA): TGTGCCAGCTCACCAAATATAAGGACTAGCGGGACGAATGAGCAGTTCTTC. Protein sequence: CASSPNIRTSGTNEQFF.

This clone was observed a single time. CDR3 DNA: TGCGCCAGCAGCTTGGTCGTTAGCGGGAGTGGGACTGAGCAGTTCTTC. Protein product: CASSLVVSGSGTEQFF. The rearrangement joins TRBV5-1 to TRBJ2-1, with 9 nucleotides matching TRBD2. Trimming removed 0 bases from V and 9 bases from J; junction bases left unmatched: 10. The CDR3 consists of 16 residues. Germline loops: CDR1 SGHRS, CDR2 YFSETQ.

The chain combines TRBV4-1 with TRBJ2-7; 11 bases agree with TRBD2. This CDR3 is 16 amino acids long. The germline V gene encodes CDR1 MGHRA and CDR2 YSYEKL. V was pared by 0 bases and J by 6 bases, with 7 bases of the junction left unmatched. The CDR3 loop is CASSQDGASGRSEQYF. DNA of the CDR3: TGCGCCAGCAGCCAAGATGGTGCTAGCGGGAGGAGCGAGCAGTACTTC.

The gene calls are TRBV13 and TRBJ1-1, with D possibly matching TRBD1 (6 bases). Germline V gives CDR1 PRHDT, CDR2 FYEKMQ (reference sequence). This CDR3 comprises 15 residues. Trimming stripped 5 bases from V and 1 base from J, with 14 bases between. CDR3 sequence (DNA): TGTGCCAGCAGCCCGGAACAGGGAGGGAACACTGAAGCTTTCTTT. As protein: CASSPEQGGNTEAFF.

This sequence joins TRBV7-9 and TRBJ1-4; D perhaps matches TRBD1 (5 bases). The CDR3 totals 14 residues. The germline gives CDR1 SEHNR, CDR2 FQNEAQ (reference sequence). V was trimmed by 4 bases and J by 5 bases, leaving 11 bases between them. The chain's CDR3 is CASSSPDTNEKLFF. CDR3 coding DNA: TGTGCCAGCAGCTCACCGGACACCAATGAAAAACTGTTTTTT.

The V gene is TRBV19, the J gene TRBJ1-5, with D possibly matching TRBD1 (5 bases). The V end lost 5 bases, the J end lost 0 bases, and 17 bases lay between the germline ends. This CDR3 has 17 residues. Germline-derived CDR1 and CDR2 are LNHDA and SQIVND (reference sequence). DNA of the CDR3: TGTGCCAGTAGTCTCCGGGACGGACGTTATAGCAATCAGCCCCAGCATTTT. Translated: CASSLRDGRYSNQPQHF. Based on the CDR3 plus reference TRBV19 and TRBJ1-5, the full variable domain is DGGITQSPKYLFRKEGQNVTLSCEQNLNHDAMYWYRQDPGQGLRLIYYSQIVNDFQKGDIAEGYSVSREKKESFPLTVTSAQKNPTAFYLCASSLRDGRYSNQPQHFGDGTRLSIL.